These 7 T cell receptor beta chains share one sample of origin, sequenced in a study of cytomegalovirus exposure and HLA in healthy donors. PCR primers comprised 60 Vbeta and 13 Jbeta primers. Only in-frame clones appear in the TCRdb table, and some are missing; sequencing was by immunoSEQ multiplex PCR. This table holds around 130,000 clones, about three quarters found once. Sequencing used PBMCs. Source of these receptors: a human donor in good health.

V gene TRBV5-5 combines with J gene TRBJ1-5; 7 bases map to TRBD1. V lost 0 bases to trimming and J lost 3 bases; unmatched junction nucleotides: 3. The V gene's germline CDR1 is SGHKS and CDR2 YYEKEE (reference sequence). This CDR3 is 15 amino acids long. CDR3 residues: CASSLVGQINQPQHF. Written as DNA, the CDR3 is TGTGCCAGCAGCTTGGTGGGACAGATCAATCAGCCCCAGCATTTT.

The chain couples TRBV27 to TRBJ2-2; 11 bases match TRBD2. Germline V lookup: CDR1 MNHEY, CDR2 SMNVEV (reference sequence). The length of the CDR3 is 16 residues. The junction had 7 bases not matched to a gene; V was cut back by 5 bases and J by 5 bases. CDR3 loop: CASSETSGVGTGELFF. The CDR3 coding sequence is TGTGCCAGCAGTGAGACTAGCGGGGTGGGAACCGGGGAGCTGTTTTTT.

This clone appeared a single time. The chain recombines TRBV30 with TRBJ1-4, with TRBD1 matching 7 bases. The CDR3 length is 13 residues. V lost 4 bases, J lost 4 bases, and 3 bases stayed unmatched. The germline gives CDR1 GTSNPN, CDR2 SVGIG (reference sequence). CDR3 residues: CAWTDRINEKLFF. For the CDR3, the DNA is TGTGCCTGGACGGACAGGATTAATGAAAAACTGTTTTTT. The full variable domain, with the rest looked up from reference TRBV30 and TRBJ1-4, is SQTIHQWPATLVQPVGSPLSLECTVEGTSNPNLYWYRQAAGRGLQLLFYSVGIGQISSEVPQNLSASRPQDRQFILSSKKLLLSDSGFYLCAWTDRINEKLFFGSGTQLSVL.

With respect to this clone: One junction end disagrees with the germline gene, perhaps due to a read error. This chain links TRBV7-3 with TRBJ2-5, with a tentative D call TRBD2 (5 bases). The CDR3 is made up of 13 amino acids. Germline V gene sequence: CDR1 SGHTA, CDR2 FQGTGA. The CDR3 sequence: CASSLREQGTQYF. The CDR3 region has the DNA TGTGCCAGCAGCTTAAGGGAGCAAGGGACCCAGTACTTC.

This clone has just a few counts. The rearrangement uses TRBV28 and TRBJ2-5; 8 nucleotides agree with TRBD1. Germline lookup yields CDR1 MDHEN and CDR2 SYDVKM. The CDR3 is made up of 16 amino acids. Trimming at V came to 6 bases and at J to 1 base, leaving 10 bases not matched to a gene. This chain's CDR3 is CASSLPSGQGQETQYF. CDR3 DNA: TGTGCCAGCAGCCTCCCCTCTGGACAGGGCCAAGAGACCCAGTACTTC. The variable domain in full, completed from reference TRBV28 and TRBJ2-5, reads DVKVTQSSRYLVKRTGEKVFLECVQDMDHENMFWYRQDPGLGLRLIYFSYDVKMKEKGDIPEGYSVSREKKERFSLILESASTNQTSMYLCASSLPSGQGQETQYFGPGTRLLVL.

This rearrangement joins TRBV19 to TRBJ1-3, with D possibly matching TRBD1 (5 bases). The CDR3 length is 14 residues. The germline gives CDR1 LNHDA, CDR2 SQIVND (reference sequence). Between the trimmed V and J ends, which lost 9 bases and 4 bases, there was a span of 16 bases. CDR3 bases: TGTGCCAGCCTTGAGCAGGGAGGAGGAAACACCATATATTTT. It translates to CASLEQGGGNTIYF. Full variable domain (outside the CDR3, taken from reference TRBV19 and TRBJ1-3): DGGITQSPKYLFRKEGQNVTLSCEQNLNHDAMYWYRQDPGQGLRLIYYSQIVNDFQKGDIAEGYSVSREKKESFPLTVTSAQKNPTAFYLCASLEQGGGNTIYFGEGSWLTVV.

The chain uses TRBV30 and TRBJ2-5; D remains unclear. The J call may be mistaken, given a closer DNA end match to TRBJ2-7. CDR3 length equals 13 residues. CDR1 and CDR2 from the germline V gene are GTSNPN and SVGIG (reference sequence). CDR3 in amino acids: CAWSPRGVYEQYF. Written as DNA, the CDR3 is TGTGCCTGGAGTCCCAGAGGAGTCTACGAGCAGTACTTC.